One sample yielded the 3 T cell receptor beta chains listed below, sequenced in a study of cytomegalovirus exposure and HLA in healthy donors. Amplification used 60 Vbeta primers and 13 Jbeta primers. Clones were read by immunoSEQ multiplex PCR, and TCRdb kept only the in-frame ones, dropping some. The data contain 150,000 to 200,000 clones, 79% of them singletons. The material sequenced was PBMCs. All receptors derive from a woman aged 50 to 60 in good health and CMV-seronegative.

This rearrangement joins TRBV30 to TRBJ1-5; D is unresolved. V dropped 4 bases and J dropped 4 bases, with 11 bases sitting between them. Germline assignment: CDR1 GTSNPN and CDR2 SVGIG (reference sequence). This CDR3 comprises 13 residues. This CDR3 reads CAWTGGVNQPQHF. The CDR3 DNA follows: TGTGCCTGGACCGGCGGAGTTAATCAGCCCCAGCATTTT.

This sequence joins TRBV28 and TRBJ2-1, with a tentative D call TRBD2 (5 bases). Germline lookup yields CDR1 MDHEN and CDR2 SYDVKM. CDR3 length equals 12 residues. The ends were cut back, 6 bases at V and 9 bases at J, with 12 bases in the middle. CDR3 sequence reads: CASRIGEFEQFF. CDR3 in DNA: TGTGCCAGCAGAATCGGGGAGTTTGAGCAGTTCTTC.

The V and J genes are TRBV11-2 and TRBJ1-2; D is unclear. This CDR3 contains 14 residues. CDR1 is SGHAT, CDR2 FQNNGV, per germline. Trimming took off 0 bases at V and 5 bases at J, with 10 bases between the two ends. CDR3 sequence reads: CASSLDLGSYGYTF. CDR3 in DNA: TGTGCCAGCAGCTTAGATTTAGGGAGTTATGGCTACACCTTC.